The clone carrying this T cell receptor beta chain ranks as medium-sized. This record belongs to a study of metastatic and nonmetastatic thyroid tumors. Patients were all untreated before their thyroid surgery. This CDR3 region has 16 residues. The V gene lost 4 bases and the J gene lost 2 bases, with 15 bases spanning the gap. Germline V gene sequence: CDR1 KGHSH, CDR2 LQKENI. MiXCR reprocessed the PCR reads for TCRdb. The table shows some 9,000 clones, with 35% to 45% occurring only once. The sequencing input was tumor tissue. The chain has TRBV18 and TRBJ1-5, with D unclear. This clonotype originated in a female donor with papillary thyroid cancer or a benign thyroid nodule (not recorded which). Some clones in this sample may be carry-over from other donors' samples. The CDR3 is CASSLRGPGGNQPQHF. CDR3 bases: TGTGCCAGCTCACTCAGAGGACCGGGAGGCAATCAGCCCCAGCATTTT.